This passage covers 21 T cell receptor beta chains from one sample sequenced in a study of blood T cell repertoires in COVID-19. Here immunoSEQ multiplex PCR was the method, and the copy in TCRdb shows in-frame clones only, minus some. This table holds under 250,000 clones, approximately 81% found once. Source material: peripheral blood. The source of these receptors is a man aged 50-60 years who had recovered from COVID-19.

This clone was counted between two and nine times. The CDR3 sequence is CASSFRSISGNTIYF. In DNA form, the CDR3 reads TGTGCCAGCAGCTTTAGGAGTATCTCTGGAAACACCATATATTTT. The genes are TRBV11-2 and TRBJ1-3; no clear D gene. The CDR3 has 15 residues. V gave up 3 bases and J gave up 0 bases, with 9 bases separating them. Germline values: CDR1 SGHAT, CDR2 FQNNGV.

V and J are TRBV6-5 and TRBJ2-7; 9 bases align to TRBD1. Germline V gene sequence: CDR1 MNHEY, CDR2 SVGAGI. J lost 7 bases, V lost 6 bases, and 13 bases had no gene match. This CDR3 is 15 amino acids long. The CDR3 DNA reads TGTGCCAGCAGAATACCGGGACAGGGTAGTCAAGAGCAGTACTTC. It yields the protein CASRIPGQGSQEQYF.

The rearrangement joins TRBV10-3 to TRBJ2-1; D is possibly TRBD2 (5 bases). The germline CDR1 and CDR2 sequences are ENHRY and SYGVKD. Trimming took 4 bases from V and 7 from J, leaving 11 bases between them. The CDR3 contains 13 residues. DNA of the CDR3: TGTGCCATCAGTGGCGTACTAGAGAATGAGCAGTTCTTC. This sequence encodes CAISGVLENEQFF.

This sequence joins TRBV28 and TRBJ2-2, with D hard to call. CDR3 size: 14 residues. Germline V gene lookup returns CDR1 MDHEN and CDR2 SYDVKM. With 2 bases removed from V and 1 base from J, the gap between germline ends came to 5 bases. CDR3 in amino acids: CASSLNWNTGELFF. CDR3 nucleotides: TGTGCCAGCAGTTTAAACTGGAACACCGGGGAGCTGTTTTTT.

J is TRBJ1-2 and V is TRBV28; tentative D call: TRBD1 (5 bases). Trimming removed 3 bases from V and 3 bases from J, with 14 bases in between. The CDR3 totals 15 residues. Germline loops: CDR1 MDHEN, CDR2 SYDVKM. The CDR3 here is CASSLGGVPDYGYTF. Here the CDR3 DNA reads TGTGCCAGCAGTTTGGGGGGTGTGCCGGACTATGGCTACACCTTC.

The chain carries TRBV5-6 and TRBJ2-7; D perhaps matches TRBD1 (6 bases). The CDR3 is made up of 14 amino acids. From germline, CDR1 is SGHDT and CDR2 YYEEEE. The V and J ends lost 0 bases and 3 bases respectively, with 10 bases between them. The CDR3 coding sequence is TGTGCCAGCAGCTTGGATTACAGGGACTACGAGCAGTACTTC. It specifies CASSLDYRDYEQYF.

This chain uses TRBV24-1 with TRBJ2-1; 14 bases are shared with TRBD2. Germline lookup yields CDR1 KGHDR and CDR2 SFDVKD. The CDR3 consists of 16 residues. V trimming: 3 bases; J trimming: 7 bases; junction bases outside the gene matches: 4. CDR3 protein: CATSDQTSGRANEQFF. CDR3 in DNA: TGTGCCACCAGTGATCAGACTAGCGGGAGGGCGAATGAGCAGTTCTTC.

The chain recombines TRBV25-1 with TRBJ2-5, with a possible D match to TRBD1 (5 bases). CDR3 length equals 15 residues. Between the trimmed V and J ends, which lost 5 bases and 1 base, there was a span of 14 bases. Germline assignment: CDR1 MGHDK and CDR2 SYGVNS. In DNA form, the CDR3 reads TGTGCCAGCAGTCCTCGGCAGGGTTCCCAAGAGACCCAGTACTTC. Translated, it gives CASSPRQGSQETQYF.

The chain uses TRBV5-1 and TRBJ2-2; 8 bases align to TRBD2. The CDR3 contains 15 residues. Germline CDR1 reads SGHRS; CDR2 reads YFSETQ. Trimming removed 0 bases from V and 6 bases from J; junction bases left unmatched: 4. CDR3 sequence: CASSLAGGPPGELFF. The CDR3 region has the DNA TGCGCCAGCAGCTTGGCGGGAGGGCCCCCCGGGGAGCTGTTTTTT.

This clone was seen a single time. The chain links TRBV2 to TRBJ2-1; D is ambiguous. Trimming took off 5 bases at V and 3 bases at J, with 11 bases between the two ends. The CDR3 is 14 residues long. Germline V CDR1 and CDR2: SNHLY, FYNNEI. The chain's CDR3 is CASSSLVGYNEQFF. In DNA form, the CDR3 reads TGTGCCAGCAGTTCACTCGTCGGCTACAATGAGCAGTTCTTC.

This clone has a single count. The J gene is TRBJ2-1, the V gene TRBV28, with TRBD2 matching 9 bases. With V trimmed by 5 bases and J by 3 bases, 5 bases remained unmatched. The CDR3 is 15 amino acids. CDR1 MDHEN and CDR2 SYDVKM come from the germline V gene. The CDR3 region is CASSPTSGYYNEQFF. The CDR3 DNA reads TGTGCCAGCAGTCCGACTAGCGGATACTACAATGAGCAGTTCTTC.

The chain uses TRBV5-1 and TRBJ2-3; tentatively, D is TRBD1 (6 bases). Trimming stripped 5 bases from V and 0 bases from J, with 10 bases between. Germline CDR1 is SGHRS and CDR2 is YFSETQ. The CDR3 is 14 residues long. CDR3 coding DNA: TGCGCCAGCAGGGAAGGACAGAGCACAGATACGCAGTATTTT. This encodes CASREGQSTDTQYF. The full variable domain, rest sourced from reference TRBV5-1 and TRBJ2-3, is KAGVTQTPRYLIKTRGQQVTLSCSPISGHRSVSWYQQTPGQGLQFLFEYFSETQRNKGNFPGRFSGRQFSNSRSEMNVSTLELGDSALYLCASREGQSTDTQYFGPGTRLTVL.

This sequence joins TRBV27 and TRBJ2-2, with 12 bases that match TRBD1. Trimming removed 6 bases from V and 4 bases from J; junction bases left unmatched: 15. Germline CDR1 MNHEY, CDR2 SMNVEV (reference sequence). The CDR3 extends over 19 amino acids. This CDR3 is CASSYIHPGQGAPTGELFF. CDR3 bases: TGTGCCAGCAGCTACATCCATCCGGGACAGGGGGCGCCCACCGGGGAGCTGTTTTTT.

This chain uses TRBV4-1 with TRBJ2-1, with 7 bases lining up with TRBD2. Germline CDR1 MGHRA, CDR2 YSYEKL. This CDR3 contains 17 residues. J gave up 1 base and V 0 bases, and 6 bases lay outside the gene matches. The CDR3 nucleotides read TGCGCCAGCAGCCAAGACGGCGGGAGTAGTTCCTACAATGAGCAGTTCTTC. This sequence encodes CASSQDGGSSSYNEQFF.

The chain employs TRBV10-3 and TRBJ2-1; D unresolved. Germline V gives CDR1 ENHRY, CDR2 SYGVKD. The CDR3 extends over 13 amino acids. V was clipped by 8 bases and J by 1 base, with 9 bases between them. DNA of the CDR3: TGTGCCATCGGGCTATATTCCTACAATGAGCAGTTCTTC. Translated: CAIGLYSYNEQFF.

The CDR3: CASRGDFTDTQYF. The CDR3 nucleotides are TGCGCCAGCAGGGGGGACTTCACAGATACGCAGTATTTT. The chain employs TRBV5-1 and TRBJ2-3; TRBD2 might be the D (6 bases). Trimming took 5 bases from V and 2 from J, leaving 9 bases between them. The CDR3 spans 13 residues. Germline values: CDR1 SGHRS, CDR2 YFSETQ.

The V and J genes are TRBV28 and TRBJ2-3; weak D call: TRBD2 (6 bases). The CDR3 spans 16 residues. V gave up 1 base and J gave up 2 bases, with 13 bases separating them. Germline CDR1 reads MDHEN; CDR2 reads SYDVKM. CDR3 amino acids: CASSLSSLAPTDTQYF. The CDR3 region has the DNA TGTGCCAGCAGTTTATCGTCGCTAGCGCCCACAGATACGCAGTATTTT.

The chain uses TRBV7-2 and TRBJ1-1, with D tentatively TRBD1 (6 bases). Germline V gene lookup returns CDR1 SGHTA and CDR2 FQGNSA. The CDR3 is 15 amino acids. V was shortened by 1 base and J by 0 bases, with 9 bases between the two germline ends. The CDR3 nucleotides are TGTGCCAGCAGCTTAGGGGGGGGCATGAACACTGAAGCTTTCTTT. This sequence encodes CASSLGGGMNTEAFF.

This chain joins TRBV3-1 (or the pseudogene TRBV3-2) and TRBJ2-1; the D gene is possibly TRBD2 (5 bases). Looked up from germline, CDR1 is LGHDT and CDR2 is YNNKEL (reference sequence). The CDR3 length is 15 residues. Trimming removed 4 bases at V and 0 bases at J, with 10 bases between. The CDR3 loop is CASSLLTSSYNEQFF. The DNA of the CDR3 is TGTGCCAGCAGCCTCCTTACTAGCTCCTACAATGAGCAGTTCTTC.

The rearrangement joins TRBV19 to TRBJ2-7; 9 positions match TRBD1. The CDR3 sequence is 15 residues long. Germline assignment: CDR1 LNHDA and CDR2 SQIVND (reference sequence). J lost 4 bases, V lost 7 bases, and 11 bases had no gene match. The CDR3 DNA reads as TGTGCCAGTACCAAGAAGGGACAGGGCGATTACGAGCAGTACTTC. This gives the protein CASTKKGQGDYEQYF.

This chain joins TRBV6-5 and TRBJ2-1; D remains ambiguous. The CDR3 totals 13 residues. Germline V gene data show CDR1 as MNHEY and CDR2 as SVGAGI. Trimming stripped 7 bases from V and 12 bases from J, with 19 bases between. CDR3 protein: CASNPTSVVGQFF. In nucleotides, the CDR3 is TGTGCCAGCAACCCAACTTCGGTGGTTGGGCAGTTCTTC.